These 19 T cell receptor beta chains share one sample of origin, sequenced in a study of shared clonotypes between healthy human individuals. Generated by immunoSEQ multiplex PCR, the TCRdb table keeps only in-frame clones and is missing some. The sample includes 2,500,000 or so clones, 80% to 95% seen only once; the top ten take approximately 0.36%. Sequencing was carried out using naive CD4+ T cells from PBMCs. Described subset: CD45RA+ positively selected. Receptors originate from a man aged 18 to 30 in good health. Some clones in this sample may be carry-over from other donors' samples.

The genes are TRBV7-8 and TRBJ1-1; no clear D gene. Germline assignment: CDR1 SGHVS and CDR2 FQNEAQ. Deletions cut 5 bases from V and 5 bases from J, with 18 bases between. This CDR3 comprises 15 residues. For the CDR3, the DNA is TGTGCCAGCAGCCCAATCGGTCGTAGGCAGACTGAAGCTTTCTTT. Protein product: CASSPIGRRQTEAFF.

The CDR3 nucleotides read TGTGCCAGCAGCCCCAGACAGGGGGCCACTGAAGCTTTCTTT. Its translation is CASSPRQGATEAFF. This chain joins TRBV7-3 and TRBJ1-1; 10 positions agree with TRBD1. V shed 5 bases and J 4 bases; nucleotides not matched to a gene: 4. CDR3 length: 14 amino acids. Germline loops: CDR1 SGHTA, CDR2 FQGTGA. The whole variable domain, filled in from reference TRBV7-3 and TRBJ1-1, reads GAGVSQTPSNKVTEKGKYVELRCDPISGHTALYWYRQSLGQGPEFLIYFQGTGAADDSGLPNDRFFAVRPEGSVSTLKIQRTERGDSAVYLCASSPRQGATEAFFGQGTRLTVV.

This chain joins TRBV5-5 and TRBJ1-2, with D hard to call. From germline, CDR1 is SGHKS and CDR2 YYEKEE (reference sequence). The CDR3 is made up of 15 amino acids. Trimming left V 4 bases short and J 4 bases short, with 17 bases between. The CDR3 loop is CASSRAVAETYGYTF. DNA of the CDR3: TGTGCCAGCAGCCGCGCGGTGGCAGAAACCTATGGCTACACCTTC.

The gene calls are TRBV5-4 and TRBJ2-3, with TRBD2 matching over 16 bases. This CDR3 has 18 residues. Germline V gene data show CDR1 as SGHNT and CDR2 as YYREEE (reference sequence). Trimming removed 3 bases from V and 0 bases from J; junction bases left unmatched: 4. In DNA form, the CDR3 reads TGTGCCAGCAGCTCGGGACTAGCGGGAGGGACTAGCACAGATACGCAGTATTTT. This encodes CASSSGLAGGTSTDTQYF.

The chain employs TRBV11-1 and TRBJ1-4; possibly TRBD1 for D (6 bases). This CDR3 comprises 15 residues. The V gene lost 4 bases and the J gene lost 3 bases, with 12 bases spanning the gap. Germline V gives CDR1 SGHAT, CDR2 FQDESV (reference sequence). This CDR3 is CASSSAGHSNEKLFF. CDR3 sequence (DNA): TGTGCCAGCAGCTCGGCGGGACACTCTAATGAAAAACTGTTTTTT.

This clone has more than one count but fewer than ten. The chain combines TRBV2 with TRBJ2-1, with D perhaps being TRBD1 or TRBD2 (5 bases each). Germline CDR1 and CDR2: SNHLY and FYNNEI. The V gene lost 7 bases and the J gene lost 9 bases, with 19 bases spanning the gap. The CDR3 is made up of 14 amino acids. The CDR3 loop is CASTEGRRSSEQFF. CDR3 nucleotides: TGTGCCAGCACCGAGGGACGGAGGTCGAGTGAGCAGTTCTTC.

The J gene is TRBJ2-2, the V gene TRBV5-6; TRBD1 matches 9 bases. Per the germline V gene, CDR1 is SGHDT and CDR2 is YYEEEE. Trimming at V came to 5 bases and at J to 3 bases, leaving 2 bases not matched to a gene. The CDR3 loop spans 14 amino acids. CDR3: CASRWDRDTGELFF. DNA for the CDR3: TGTGCCAGCAGGTGGGACAGGGACACCGGGGAGCTGTTTTTT.

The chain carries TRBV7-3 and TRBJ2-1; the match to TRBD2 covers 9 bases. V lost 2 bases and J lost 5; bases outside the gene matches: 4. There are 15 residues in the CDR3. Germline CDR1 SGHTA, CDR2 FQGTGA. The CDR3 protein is CASSLGIAGDNEQFF. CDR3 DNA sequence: TGTGCCAGCAGCTTAGGGATAGCGGGAGACAATGAGCAGTTCTTC.

The CDR3 sequence is CASSQGGGRNNEQFF. The CDR3 region has the DNA TGCGCCAGCAGCCAAGGGGGAGGGCGGAACAATGAGCAGTTCTTC. V is TRBV4-1 and J is TRBJ2-1, with TRBD2 matching over 7 bases. Germline loops: CDR1 MGHRA, CDR2 YSYEKL. The CDR3 sequence is 15 residues long. The V segment lost 1 base and the J segment 5 bases; nucleotides outside the gene matches: 5.

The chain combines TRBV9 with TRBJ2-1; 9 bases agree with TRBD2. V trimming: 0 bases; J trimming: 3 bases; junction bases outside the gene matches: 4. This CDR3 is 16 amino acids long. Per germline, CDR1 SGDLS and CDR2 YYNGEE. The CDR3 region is CASSVVMTSGYNEQFF. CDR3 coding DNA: TGTGCCAGCAGCGTAGTTATGACTAGCGGCTACAATGAGCAGTTCTTC. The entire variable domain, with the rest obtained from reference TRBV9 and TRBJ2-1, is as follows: DSGVTQTPKHLITATGQRVTLRCSPRSGDLSVYWYQQSLDQGLQFLIQYYNGEERAKGNILERFSAQQFPDLHSELNLSSLELGDSALYFCASSVVMTSGYNEQFFGPGTRLTVL.

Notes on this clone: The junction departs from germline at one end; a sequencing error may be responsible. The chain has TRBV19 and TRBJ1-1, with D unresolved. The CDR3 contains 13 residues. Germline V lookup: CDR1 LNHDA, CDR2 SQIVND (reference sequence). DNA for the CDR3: TGTGCCAGTAGTTCGACGGTGAACTCTGAAGCTTTCTTT. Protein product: CASSSTVNSEAFF.

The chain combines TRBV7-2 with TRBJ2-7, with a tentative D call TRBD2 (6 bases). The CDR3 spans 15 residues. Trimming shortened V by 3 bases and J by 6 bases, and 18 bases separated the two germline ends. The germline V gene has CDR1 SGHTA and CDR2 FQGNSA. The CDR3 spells CASSLVAAGRIEQYF. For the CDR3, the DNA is TGTGCCAGCAGCTTGGTCGCGGCGGGACGAATCGAGCAGTACTTC.

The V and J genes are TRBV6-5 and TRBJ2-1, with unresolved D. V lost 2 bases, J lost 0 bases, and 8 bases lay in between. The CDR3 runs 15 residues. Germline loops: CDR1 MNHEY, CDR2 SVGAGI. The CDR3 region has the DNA TGTGCCAGCAGTTACGCTCCGAGCTCCTACAATGAGCAGTTCTTC. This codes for CASSYAPSSYNEQFF.

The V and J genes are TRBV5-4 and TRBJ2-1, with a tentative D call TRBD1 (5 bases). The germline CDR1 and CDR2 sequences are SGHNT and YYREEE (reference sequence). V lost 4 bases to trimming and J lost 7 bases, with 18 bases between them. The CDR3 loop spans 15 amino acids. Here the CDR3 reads CASSRQTPFKNEQFF. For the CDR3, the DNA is TGTGCCAGCAGCCGACAGACCCCCTTCAAAAATGAGCAGTTCTTC.

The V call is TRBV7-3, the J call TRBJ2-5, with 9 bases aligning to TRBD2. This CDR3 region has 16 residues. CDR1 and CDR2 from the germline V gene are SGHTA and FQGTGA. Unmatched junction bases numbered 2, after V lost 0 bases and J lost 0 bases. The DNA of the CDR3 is TGTGCCAGCAGCTTAACGACTAGCGGATACCAAGAGACCCAGTACTTC. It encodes CASSLTTSGYQETQYF. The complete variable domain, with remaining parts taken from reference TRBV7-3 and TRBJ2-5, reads GAGVSQTPSNKVTEKGKYVELRCDPISGHTALYWYRQSLGQGPEFLIYFQGTGAADDSGLPNDRFFAVRPEGSVSTLKIQRTERGDSAVYLCASSLTTSGYQETQYFGPGTRLLVL.

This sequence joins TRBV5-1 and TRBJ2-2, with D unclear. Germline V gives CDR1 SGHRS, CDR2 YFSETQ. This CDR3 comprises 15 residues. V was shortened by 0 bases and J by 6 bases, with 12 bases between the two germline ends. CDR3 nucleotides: TGCGCCAGCAGCTTGGCTCTCCAAGGGTCCGGGGAGCTGTTTTTT. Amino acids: CASSLALQGSGELFF.

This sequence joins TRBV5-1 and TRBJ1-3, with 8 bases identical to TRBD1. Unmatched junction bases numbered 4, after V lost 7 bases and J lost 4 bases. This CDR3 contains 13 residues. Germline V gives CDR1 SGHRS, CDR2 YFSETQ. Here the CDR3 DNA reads TGCGCCAGCTCCACAGGGGGAGGAAACACCATATATTTT. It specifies CASSTGGGNTIYF.

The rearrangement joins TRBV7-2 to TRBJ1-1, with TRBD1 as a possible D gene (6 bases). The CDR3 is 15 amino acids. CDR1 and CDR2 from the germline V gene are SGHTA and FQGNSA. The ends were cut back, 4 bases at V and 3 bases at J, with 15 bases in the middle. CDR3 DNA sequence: TGTGCCAGCAGCTGGGAAACAGGGTGGGACACTGAAGCTTTCTTT. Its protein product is CASSWETGWDTEAFF.

The CDR3 spells CASSEAGATYNSPLHF. The CDR3 bases are TGTGCCAGCAGTGAGGCAGGGGCAACCTATAATTCACCCCTCCACTTT. The gene calls are TRBV6-1 and TRBJ1-6; tentatively, D is TRBD1 (6 bases). This CDR3 is built from 16 residues. Germline CDR1 reads MNHNS; CDR2 reads SASEGT. V gave up 3 bases and J gave up 2 bases, with 11 bases separating them.